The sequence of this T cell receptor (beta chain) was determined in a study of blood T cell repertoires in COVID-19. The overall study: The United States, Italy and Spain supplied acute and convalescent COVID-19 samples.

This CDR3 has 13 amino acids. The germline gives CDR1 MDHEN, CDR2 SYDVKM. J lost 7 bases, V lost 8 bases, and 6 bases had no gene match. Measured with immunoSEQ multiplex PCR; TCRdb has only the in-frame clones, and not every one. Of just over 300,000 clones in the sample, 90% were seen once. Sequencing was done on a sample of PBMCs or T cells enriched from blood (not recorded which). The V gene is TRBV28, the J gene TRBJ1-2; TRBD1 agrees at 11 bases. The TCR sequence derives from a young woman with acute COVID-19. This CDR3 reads CASSDRGLGGYTF. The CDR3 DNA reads TGTGCCAGCTCGGACAGGGGGCTGGGTGGCTACACCTTC.